The rows below give T cell receptor beta chains drawn from one sample of a study of T-cell reconstitution after alpha-beta-depleted transplantation in children. TCRdb recomputed calls from the PCR reads with MiXCR, one row per CDR3 protein. This table holds approximately 350,000 distinct CDR3 sequences, roughly 16% found once. The sample here was PBMCs, mostly from graft donor cells, taken 360 days after TCRalphabeta/CD19-depleted stem cell transplant. These receptor sequences come from a male patient between 2 and 10 years old who had a stem cell transplant for acute lymphoblastic leukemia, so the T cells may come from the graft donor. The CDR3 runs from the conserved cysteine through the conserved F or W.

j_gene | v_gene | CDR3aa
TRBJ2-5 | TRBV30 | CAWNGAQETQYF
TRBJ2-4 | TRBV7-9 | CASSEIRLGSKNIQYF
TRBJ2-1 | TRBV27 | CASSGPWGEQFF
TRBJ2-7 | TRBV7-9 | CASSLERFYEQYF
TRBJ2-1 | TRBV28 | CASSLGQVHGQFF
TRBJ1-5 | TRBV10-3 | CAISELGVPYQPQHF
TRBJ2-1 | TRBV7-8 | CASSFPATWEGGNEQFF
TRBJ2-2 | TRBV5-1 | CASSPIAVGELFF
TRBJ2-7 | TRBV18 | CASSPGQGVGEQYF
TRBJ2-7 | TRBV27 | CASSLKSGTYEQYF
TRBJ2-7 | TRBV5-5 | CASSVSTYEQYF
TRBJ2-4 | TRBV7-9 | CASSEKVVDSKNIQYF
TRBJ1-2 | TRBV20-1 | CSASSRVGYGYTF
TRBJ2-1 | TRBV4-1 | CASSPGLSSGYNEQFF
TRBJ2-3 | TRBV4-3 | CASSQGRVADTQYF
TRBJ2-7 | TRBV7-2 | CASSLASGLAREQYF
TRBJ2-3 | TRBV12-3/TRBV12-4 | CASSLLDSGTDTQYF
TRBJ2-4 | TRBV12-3/TRBV12-4 | CASSLWWEKGGAKNIQYF
TRBJ2-7 | TRBV20-1 | CSARGRGPTSAAYEQYF
TRBJ2-3 | TRBV7-2 | CASSLAPGAADTQYF
TRBJ2-5 | TRBV3-1 | CASSQTDRLGETQYF
TRBJ1-1 | TRBV6-2/TRBV6-3 | CASSYDGGEAFF
TRBJ2-3 | TRBV24-1 | CATSDLSSDTQYF